The 4 T cell receptor beta chains below come from one sample, sequenced in a study of monozygotic twins with inflammatory bowel disease (dated by TCRdb to between 2018 and 2021). Library creation used 5' RACE. TCRdb shows the sequencer as Illumina HiSeq 2500. Reprocessed by TCRdb, the reads give a single entry per CDR3 protein sequence, without DNA. In this sample's table one finds approximately 150,000 distinct CDR3 sequences. The ten largest clones capture approximately 2.4% of the sample. Sequenced: blood. Source of these receptors: a human donor with ulcerative colitis or Crohn's disease, or a healthy co-twin of an affected twin (not recorded which).

The chain employs TRBV13 and TRBJ1-5. The CDR3 consists of 13 residues. Germline CDR1 and CDR2: PRHDT and FYEKMQ (reference sequence). The CDR3 here is CASSLFSNQPQHF.

V usage is TRBV5-1 and J usage is TRBJ1-1; TCRdb's assignment of TRBD1 cannot be checked, as there is no DNA. The CDR3 has 16 amino acids. CDR1 is SGHRS, CDR2 YFSETQ, per germline. CDR3 sequence reads: CASSLARGRVQNEAFF.

The chain uses TRBV6-5 and TRBJ1-1; TCRdb outputs TRBD1, but without DNA this stays unchecked. The CDR3 spans 18 residues. From germline, CDR1 is MNHEY and CDR2 SVGAGI. This chain's CDR3 is CASSTPGTGDGWHTEAFF.

V is TRBV12-3 or TRBV12-4 and J is TRBJ2-3; the D call from TCRdb, TRBD2, cannot be confirmed without DNA. CDR3 length: 15 amino acids. The CDR3 spells CASSPAGLGTDTQYF.